This is a list of T cell receptor beta chains from one sample in a study of cytomegalovirus exposure and HLA in healthy donors. Clones were sequenced by immunoSEQ multiplex PCR, and TCRdb holds only the in-frame ones, with some missing. The ten top clones account for 6% to 8%, within a sample of roughly 74,000 clones. The sample was PBMCs. All receptors derive from a female donor in good health and CMV-seropositive. The CDR3 runs from the conserved cysteine through the conserved F or W. The D gene is left open where the match is weak.

v_call	j_call	d_call	cdr3_nt	cdr3_aa
TRBV5-1	TRBJ2-2	TRBD2	TGCGCCAGCAGCTTGAAATGGGCGGGAGGGCCGGTCGGGGAGCTGTTTTTT	CASSLKWAGGPVGELFF
TRBV6-5	TRBJ1-6	.	TGTGCCAGCAGTTACCCCGATTCACCCCTCCACTTT	CASSYPDSPLHF
TRBV30	TRBJ1-5	TRBD1	TGTGCCTGGAGTGCGACAGGGAAGAGTCAGCCCCAGCATTTT	CAWSATGKSQPQHF
TRBV2	TRBJ2-1	.	TGTGCCAGCAGTCAGGGGCTAACCGAGCAGTTCTTC	CASSQGLTEQFF
TRBV19	TRBJ1-1	.	TGTGCCAGTAGTATCCAGACAGTCTTGAACACTGAAGCTTTCTTT	CASSIQTVLNTEAFF
TRBV28	TRBJ1-2	.	TGTGCCAGCAGTTTCCTTCCGCCTAAAACTGGCTACACCTTC	CASSFLPPKTGYTF
TRBV19	TRBJ2-2	TRBD1	TGTGCCAGTACCCTACAGGGGGCCGGGGAGCTGTTTTTT	CASTLQGAGELFF
TRBV10-2	TRBJ1-5	.	TGCGCCAGCGCCGTTAGCCAAACGAATCAGCCCCAGCATTTT	CASAVSQTNQPQHF
TRBV30	TRBJ1-4	TRBD1	TGTGCCTGGAGTGGAGGGACAGTTAATGAAAAACTGTTTTTT	CAWSGGTVNEKLFF
TRBV9	TRBJ2-2	.	TGTGCCAGCAGCGTAGCGATGCGGGAGAACACCGGGGAGCTGTTTTTT	CASSVAMRENTGELFF
TRBV18	TRBJ2-7	TRBD2	TGTGCCAGCTCACCACCGTCTAGCGGGATCTACGAGCAGTACTTC	CASSPPSSGIYEQYF
TRBV7-8	TRBJ2-1	TRBD2	TGTGCCAGCAGCACCGGGGGGGCTCTCAATGAGCAGTTCTTC	CASSTGGALNEQFF
TRBV4-2	TRBJ1-2	TRBD1	TGTGCCAGCAGCCAAGTGGGGGGACAGGGAGGGTATGGCTACACCTTC	CASSQVGGQGGYGYTF
TRBV2	TRBJ2-5	TRBD2	TGTGCCAGCAGCAACGGGGGGGGCGGAGAGACCCAGTACTTC	CASSNGGGGETQYF
TRBV7-9	TRBJ1-1	.	TGTGCCAGCAACTCGGGGGGGCGGGGGAGCACTGAAGCTTTCTTT	CASNSGGRGSTEAFF
TRBV7-9	TRBJ1-5	.	TGTGCCAGCAGCTTACTGAGTCAGCCCCAGCATTTT	CASSLLSQPQHF
TRBV19	TRBJ1-3	TRBD1	TGTGCCAGTAGTATCGCCCCGGGACAGGGCCGCGGAAACACCATATATTTT	CASSIAPGQGRGNTIYF
TRBV6-1	TRBJ1-1	.	TGTGCCAGCACCCTGACAGGGAACACTGAAGCTTTCTTT	CASTLTGNTEAFF
TRBV30	TRBJ2-7	TRBD1	TGTGCCTGGAGTGCCGGGACAGTCTCCTACGAGCAGTACTTC	CAWSAGTVSYEQYF
TRBV4-3	TRBJ2-1	.	TGCGCCAGCAGCCAAGATTGGTATCCTAGAAAATCCTACAATGAGCAGTTCTTC	CASSQDWYPRKSYNEQFF
TRBV30	TRBJ1-3	TRBD1	TGTGCCTGGAGTGTATTTAAGACAGGGGATAGAAACACCATATATTTT	CAWSVFKTGDRNTIYF
TRBV27	TRBJ2-2	.	TGTGCCAGCAGTCTTAGGGTGAGGGCCGGGTACACCGGGGAGCTGTTTTTT	CASSLRVRAGYTGELFF
TRBV7-9	TRBJ1-2	.	TGTGCCAGCAGCTTGACAGGAGACTATGGCTACACCTTC	CASSLTGDYGYTF